This T cell receptor beta chain stems from a study of OX40 agonist ivuxolimab in advanced cancers. About the study: Hepatocellular carcinoma, melanoma, renal cell or head and neck cancer affected the dose-escalation patients. Eligibility rules accepted prior anti-PD-1, anti-PD-L1 or anti-CTLA-4 therapy, and roughly 40% had some.

V was pared by 5 bases and J by 0 bases, with 5 bases between. The CDR3 length is 13 residues. Germline CDR1 PRHDT, CDR2 FYEKMQ (reference sequence). Sequencing used immunoSEQ multiplex PCR; TCRdb keeps in-frame clones, though not all of them. The sample lists tens of thousands of clones, about 93% occurring once. The specimen comprised CD4+ or CD8+ T cells sorted from blood, sampled in a trial of the OX40 agonist ivuxolimab. The rearrangement uses TRBV13 and TRBJ2-1; D gene unclear. This sequence was found in an adult with an advanced solid tumor such as melanoma, head and neck, liver or kidney cancer. The CDR3 protein is CASSPDSYNEQFF. The DNA for the CDR3 is TGTGCCAGCAGCCCCGACTCCTACAATGAGCAGTTCTTC.